One TCR beta chain is described in this entry. One end of the junction fails to match germline, which may point to a read error. This CDR3 has 16 residues. Germline lookup yields CDR1 MNHEY and CDR2 SVGAGI. The PCR had 60 Vbeta and 13 Jbeta primers. Libraries were prepared by immunoSEQ multiplex PCR; TCRdb keeps only in-frame clonotypes and omits some of them. The sample totals around 52,000 clones. These data originate in a study of cytomegalovirus exposure and HLA in healthy donors. The TCR sequence derives from a woman in her forties or fifties in good health and CMV-seropositive. Material for sequencing was PBMCs. The rearrangement joins TRBV6-5 to TRBJ1-2; 10 bases agree with TRBD1. CDR3 DNA: TGTGCCAACAGTTACACACGGACAGGGGGGACCTATGGCTACACCTTC. The encoded protein is CANSYTRTGGTYGYTF.